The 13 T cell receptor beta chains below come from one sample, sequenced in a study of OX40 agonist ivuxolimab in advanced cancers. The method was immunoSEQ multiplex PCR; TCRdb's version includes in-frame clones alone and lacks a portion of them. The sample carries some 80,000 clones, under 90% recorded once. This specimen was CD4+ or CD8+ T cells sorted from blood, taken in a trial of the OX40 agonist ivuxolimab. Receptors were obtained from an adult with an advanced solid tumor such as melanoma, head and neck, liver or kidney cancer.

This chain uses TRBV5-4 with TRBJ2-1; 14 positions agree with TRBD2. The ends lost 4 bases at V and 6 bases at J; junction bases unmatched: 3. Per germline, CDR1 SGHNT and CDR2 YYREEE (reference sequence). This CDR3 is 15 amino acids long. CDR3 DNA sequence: TGTGCCAGCAGCCCGGGGACTAGCGGGAGCAATGAGCAGTTCTTC. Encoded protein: CASSPGTSGSNEQFF.

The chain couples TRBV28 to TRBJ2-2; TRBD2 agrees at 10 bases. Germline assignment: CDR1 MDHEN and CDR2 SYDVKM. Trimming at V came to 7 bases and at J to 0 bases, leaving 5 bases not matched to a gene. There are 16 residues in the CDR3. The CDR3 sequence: CASIFSGGPNTGELFF. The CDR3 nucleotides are TGTGCCAGCATCTTTAGCGGGGGGCCGAACACCGGGGAGCTGTTTTTT.

The CDR3 loop is CASSAAANTGELFF. The CDR3 DNA is TGTGCCAGCAGCGCGGCTGCTAACACCGGGGAGCTGTTTTTT. The chain joins TRBV11-2 to TRBJ2-2; D is unresolved. Trimming pared 5 bases from V and 2 bases from J, leaving 9 bases between. This CDR3 has 14 amino acids. The germline CDR1 and CDR2 sequences are SGHAT and FQNNGV.

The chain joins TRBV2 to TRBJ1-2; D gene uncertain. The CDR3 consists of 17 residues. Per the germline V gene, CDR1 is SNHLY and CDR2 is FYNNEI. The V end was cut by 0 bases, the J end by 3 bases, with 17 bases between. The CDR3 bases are TGTGCCAGCAGTGAAGCGGAGGGCTCGAGGCCCTACTATGGCTACACCTTC. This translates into CASSEAEGSRPYYGYTF.

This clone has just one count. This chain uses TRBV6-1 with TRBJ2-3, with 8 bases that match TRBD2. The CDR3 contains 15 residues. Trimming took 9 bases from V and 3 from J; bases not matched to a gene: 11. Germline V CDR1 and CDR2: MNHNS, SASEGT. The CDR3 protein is CARGRGGTNTDTQYF. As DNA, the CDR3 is TGTGCCAGGGGACGGGGGGGGACTAATACAGATACGCAGTATTTT.

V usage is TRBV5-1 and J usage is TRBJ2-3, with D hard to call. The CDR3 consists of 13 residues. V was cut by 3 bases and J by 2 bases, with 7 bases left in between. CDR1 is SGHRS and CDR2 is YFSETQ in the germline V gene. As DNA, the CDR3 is TGCGCCAGCAGCTCCGGACCCACAGATACGCAGTATTTT. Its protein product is CASSSGPTDTQYF.

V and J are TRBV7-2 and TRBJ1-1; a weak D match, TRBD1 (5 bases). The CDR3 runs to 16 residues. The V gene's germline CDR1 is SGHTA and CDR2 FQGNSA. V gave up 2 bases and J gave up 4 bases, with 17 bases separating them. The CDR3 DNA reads TGTGCCAGCAGCTTAATGGATCGCAGGGAGGGCACTGAAGCTTTCTTT. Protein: CASSLMDRREGTEAFF. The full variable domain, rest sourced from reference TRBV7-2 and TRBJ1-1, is GAGVSQSPSNKVTEKGKDVELRCDPISGHTALYWYRQSLGQGLEFLIYFQGNSAPDKSGLPSDRFSAERTGGSVSTLTIQRTQQEDSAVYLCASSLMDRREGTEAFFGQGTRLTVV.

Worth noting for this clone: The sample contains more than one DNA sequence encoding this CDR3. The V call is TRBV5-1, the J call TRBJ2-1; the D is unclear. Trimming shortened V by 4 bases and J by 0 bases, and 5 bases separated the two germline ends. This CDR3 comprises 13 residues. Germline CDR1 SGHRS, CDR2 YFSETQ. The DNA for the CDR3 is TGCGCCAGCAGCACTGACTCCTACAATGAGCAGTTCTTC. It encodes CASSTDSYNEQFF.

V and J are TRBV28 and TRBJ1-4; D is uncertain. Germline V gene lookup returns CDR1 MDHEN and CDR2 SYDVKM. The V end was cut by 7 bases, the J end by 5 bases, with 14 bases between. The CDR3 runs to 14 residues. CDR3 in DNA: TGTGCCAGCACCTTAGGGAGCGGGAATGAAAAACTGTTTTTT. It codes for CASTLGSGNEKLFF.

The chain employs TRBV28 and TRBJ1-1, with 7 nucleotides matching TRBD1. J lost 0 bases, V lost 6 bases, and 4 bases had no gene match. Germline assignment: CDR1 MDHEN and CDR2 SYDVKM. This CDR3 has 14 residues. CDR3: CASRSGQMNTEAFF. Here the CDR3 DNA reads TGTGCCAGCAGGTCGGGACAGATGAACACTGAAGCTTTCTTT.

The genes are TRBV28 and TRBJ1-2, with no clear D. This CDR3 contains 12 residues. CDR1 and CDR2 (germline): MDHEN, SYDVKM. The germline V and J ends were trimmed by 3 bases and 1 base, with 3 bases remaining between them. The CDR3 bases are TGTGCCAGCAGTTTCAATAACTATGGCTACACCTTC. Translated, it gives CASSFNNYGYTF.

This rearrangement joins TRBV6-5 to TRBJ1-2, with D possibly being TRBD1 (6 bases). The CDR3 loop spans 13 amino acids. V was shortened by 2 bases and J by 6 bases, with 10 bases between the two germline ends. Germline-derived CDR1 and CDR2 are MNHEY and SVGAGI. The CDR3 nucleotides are TGTGCCAGCAGTTACGCGGGGGCGGATGGCTACACCTTC. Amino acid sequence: CASSYAGADGYTF.

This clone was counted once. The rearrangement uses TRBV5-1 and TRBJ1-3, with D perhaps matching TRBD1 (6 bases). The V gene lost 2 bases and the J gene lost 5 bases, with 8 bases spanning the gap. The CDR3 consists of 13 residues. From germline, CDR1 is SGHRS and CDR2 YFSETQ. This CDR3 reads CASSLGDRNTIYF. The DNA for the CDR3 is TGCGCCAGCAGCTTAGGGGACAGAAACACCATATATTTT. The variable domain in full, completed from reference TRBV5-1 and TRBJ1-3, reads KAGVTQTPRYLIKTRGQQVTLSCSPISGHRSVSWYQQTPGQGLQFLFEYFSETQRNKGNFPGRFSGRQFSNSRSEMNVSTLELGDSALYLCASSLGDRNTIYFGEGSWLTVV.